The 26 T cell receptor beta chains reported below all come from one sample, sequenced in a study of T cell responses to AZD1222 COVID-19 vaccine. The method was immunoSEQ multiplex PCR; TCRdb's version includes in-frame clones alone and lacks a portion of them. This repertoire shows 180,000 or so clones, less than 90% found once; its top ten account for 1.5% to 2%. The sample in question was peripheral blood, obtained on day 0 of AZD1222 vaccination. The receptors stem from an adult in good health.

The chain links TRBV19 to TRBJ2-2; 11 bases are shared with TRBD1. Germline loops: CDR1 LNHDA, CDR2 SQIVND (reference sequence). This CDR3 region has 18 residues. V was clipped by 9 bases and J by 6 bases; unmatched bases: 18. The CDR3 loop is CASFRAQGTGGYAGELFF. For the CDR3, the DNA is TGTGCCAGCTTCAGAGCTCAAGGGACAGGGGGTTACGCCGGGGAGCTGTTTTTT.

V and J are TRBV28 and TRBJ2-1; 9 nucleotides line up with TRBD2. V trimming: 5 bases; J trimming: 7 bases; junction bases outside the gene matches: 12. CDR1 MDHEN and CDR2 SYDVKM come from the germline V gene. CDR3 length: 16 residues. The CDR3 nucleotides are TGTGCCAGCAGTCCAACTCGCGGGAGGGCCCGTAATGAGCAGTTCTTC. Its translation is CASSPTRGRARNEQFF.

The genes are TRBV19 and TRBJ2-1; D ambiguous. Germline V lookup: CDR1 LNHDA, CDR2 SQIVND (reference sequence). Trimming cost V 3 bases and J 10 bases, with 10 bases left between them. The CDR3 sequence is 12 residues long. In DNA, the CDR3 is TGTGCCAGTAGTATTAACAACGAAGAGCAGTTCTTC. It translates to CASSINNEEQFF.

This clone was recorded only once. The chain is built from TRBV10-1 and TRBJ2-3; maybe TRBD1 (5 bases). V was pared by 3 bases and J by 1 base, with 8 bases between. The CDR3 contains 14 residues. Germline lookup yields CDR1 WNHNN and CDR2 SYGVQD (reference sequence). The CDR3 here is CASSDRQRTDTQYF. The CDR3 DNA reads TGCGCCAGCAGTGATAGACAGCGCACAGATACGCAGTATTTT.

This chain links TRBV6-5 with TRBJ1-6; D might be TRBD1 (5 bases). Per the germline V gene, CDR1 is MNHEY and CDR2 is SVGAGI. This CDR3 is built from 13 residues. V lost 5 bases to trimming and J lost 14 bases, with 16 bases between them. In DNA, the CDR3 is TGTGCCAGCAGTCTAGAGGGGAGGGTTACCCTCCACTTT. Translating gives CASSLEGRVTLHF.

The rearrangement uses TRBV2 and TRBJ1-2, with D unclear. Germline CDR1 SNHLY, CDR2 FYNNEI. V lost 4 bases and J 4 bases, leaving 22 bases between the germline ends. The CDR3 consists of 17 residues. The CDR3 sequence: CASSGPGVLWGFYGYTF. In nucleotides, the CDR3 is TGTGCCAGCAGTGGACCCGGGGTACTATGGGGTTTCTATGGCTACACCTTC.

The genes are TRBV28 and TRBJ1-2; 7 bases match TRBD1. From germline, CDR1 is MDHEN and CDR2 SYDVKM. This CDR3 contains 10 residues. V lost 8 bases to trimming and J lost 10 bases; unmatched junction nucleotides: 4. The DNA for the CDR3 is TGTGCCAGCGGGGACAGACTCTACACCTTC. This codes for CASGDRLYTF.

V and J are TRBV19 and TRBJ2-2; D perhaps matches TRBD1 (6 bases). V shed 7 bases and J shed 0 bases, with 15 bases lying between them. This CDR3 spans 16 amino acids. Germline V gene sequence: CDR1 LNHDA, CDR2 SQIVND (reference sequence). This CDR3 is CASIRTATSNTGELFF. CDR3 coding DNA: TGTGCCAGTATAAGGACAGCTACCTCGAACACCGGGGAGCTGTTTTTT.

The gene calls are TRBV27 and TRBJ2-1; 8 bases line up with TRBD2. V trimming: 6 bases; J trimming: 0 bases; junction bases outside the gene matches: 4. CDR1 and CDR2 (germline): MNHEY, SMNVEV (reference sequence). This CDR3 has 15 amino acids. The CDR3 here is CASSPLAGSYNEQFF. In DNA form, the CDR3 reads TGTGCCAGCAGCCCCCTAGCGGGCTCCTACAATGAGCAGTTCTTC.

This clone was detected once. The chain links TRBV7-6 to TRBJ2-3, with 11 bases matching TRBD2. Germline V CDR1 and CDR2: SGHVS, FNYEAQ. The V segment lost 5 bases and the J segment 3 bases; nucleotides outside the gene matches: 7. The CDR3 length is 16 residues. In nucleotides, the CDR3 is TGTGCCAGCAGCCCCCTAGCGGGAGGTGAAACAGATACGCAGTATTTT. As protein: CASSPLAGGETDTQYF. The variable domain in full, completed from reference TRBV7-6 and TRBJ2-3, reads GAGVSQSPRYKVTKRGQDVALRCDPISGHVSLYWYRQALGQGPEFLTYFNYEAQQDKSGLPNDRFSAERPEGSISTLTIQRTEQRDSAMYRCASSPLAGGETDTQYFGPGTRLTVL.

The J gene is TRBJ1-6, the V gene TRBV3-1 (or the pseudogene TRBV3-2); possible D gene TRBD1, 6 bases. V lost 4 bases and J lost 5, with 12 bases in between. This CDR3 contains 15 residues. Per germline, CDR1 LGHDT and CDR2 YNNKEL (reference sequence). CDR3 bases: TGTGCCAGCAGCCTTGGGACATCTAATAATTCACCCCTCCACTTT. It is translated as CASSLGTSNNSPLHF.

The chain employs TRBV5-6 and TRBJ2-5; D call uncertain. The germline V gene encodes CDR1 SGHDT and CDR2 YYEEEE. V was pared by 1 base and J by 4 bases, with 17 bases between. This CDR3 has 16 residues. The CDR3: CASSLQTRVIIETQYF. Written as DNA, the CDR3 is TGTGCCAGCAGCTTGCAGACAAGGGTTATAATAGAGACCCAGTACTTC.

The CDR3 bases are TGCAGCACAGGCCTCCTAGCGTGGGGCTCAGATACGCAGTATTTT. Translated, it gives CSTGLLAWGSDTQYF. The chain couples TRBV29-1 to TRBJ2-3; TRBD2 might be the D (6 bases). V was clipped by 8 bases and J by 4 bases, with 22 bases between them. This CDR3 has 15 residues. Germline CDR1 and CDR2: SQVTM and ANQGSEA.

The chain combines TRBV19 with TRBJ2-2; a possible D gene is TRBD1 (7 bases). CDR1 is LNHDA, CDR2 SQIVND, per germline (reference sequence). The V end was cut by 10 bases, the J end by 4 bases, with 19 bases between. This CDR3 contains 15 residues. The CDR3 nucleotides read TGTGCCACCCAGGTAGGGCAGGGGGGCACCGGGGAGCTGTTTTTT. This codes for CATQVGQGGTGELFF.

V is TRBV7-6 and J is TRBJ2-4; TRBD1 matches 7 bases. This CDR3 comprises 15 residues. Germline CDR1 and CDR2: SGHVS and FNYEAQ. J was trimmed by 0 bases and V by 5 bases; bases with no gene match: 4. CDR3 residues: CASSPRQGAKNIQYF. Written as DNA, the CDR3 is TGTGCCAGCAGCCCAAGACAGGGAGCCAAAAACATTCAGTACTTC.

V usage is TRBV11-2 and J usage is TRBJ1-4; possibly TRBD1 for D (6 bases). The germline V and J ends were trimmed by 5 bases and 12 bases, with 13 bases remaining between them. Germline assignment: CDR1 SGHAT and CDR2 FQNNGV. The CDR3 sequence is 12 residues long. The CDR3 spells CASSLLGGELFF. For the CDR3, the DNA is TGTGCCAGCAGCCTTCTAGGGGGAGAACTGTTTTTT.

Only one count was recorded for this clone. CDR3 in amino acids: CASSQERLIGEKLFF. The CDR3 nucleotides read TGCGCCAGCAGCCAAGAGCGGCTAATCGGCGAAAAACTGTTTTTT. V is TRBV4-3 and J is TRBJ1-4; D is unclear. From germline, CDR1 is LGHNA and CDR2 YSLEER. V lost 0 bases and J lost 8, with 13 bases in between. This CDR3 comprises 15 residues.

V and J are TRBV5-6 and TRBJ1-1; D call uncertain. The CDR3 is 14 amino acids. Between the trimmed V and J ends, which lost 0 bases and 5 bases, there was a span of 11 bases. Germline V gene data show CDR1 as SGHDT and CDR2 as YYEEEE. CDR3 nucleotide sequence: TGTGCCAGCAGCTTGGTGGGAGTGGGGACTGAAGCTTTCTTT. Translated, it gives CASSLVGVGTEAFF.

V gene TRBV7-2 combines with J gene TRBJ2-7; 12 positions agree with TRBD2. Trimming cost V 5 bases and J 2 bases; bases outside gene matches: 7. Germline CDR1 reads SGHTA; CDR2 reads FQGNSA. The CDR3 has 16 amino acids. The CDR3 here is CASSPPSGRVAYEQYF. The DNA for the CDR3 is TGTGCCAGCAGCCCCCCTAGCGGGAGGGTCGCCTACGAGCAGTACTTC. The full variable domain, in which reference TRBV7-2 and TRBJ2-7 provide the parts outside the CDR3, is GAGVSQSPSNKVTEKGKDVELRCDPISGHTALYWYRQSLGQGLEFLIYFQGNSAPDKSGLPSDRFSAERTGGSVSTLTIQRTQQEDSAVYLCASSPPSGRVAYEQYFGPGTRLTVT.

In nucleotides, the CDR3 is TGTGCCAGCAGCACAACAGTTAACTATGGCTACACCTTC. Protein sequence: CASSTTVNYGYTF. The chain uses TRBV5-4 and TRBJ1-2; D is unresolved. The V gene lost 4 bases and the J gene lost 1 base, with 8 bases spanning the gap. The V gene's germline CDR1 is SGHNT and CDR2 YYREEE (reference sequence). The CDR3 covers 13 residues.

The chain links TRBV7-3 to TRBJ1-1; D gene uncertain. The germline CDR1 and CDR2 sequences are SGHTA and FQGTGA. CDR3 length: 13 amino acids. The germline V and J ends were trimmed by 5 bases and 1 base, with 8 bases remaining between them. CDR3 in amino acids: CASSPRPNTEAFF. CDR3 nucleotides: TGTGCCAGCAGCCCCCGCCCGAACACTGAAGCTTTCTTT.

V usage is TRBV6-5 and J usage is TRBJ1-1; weak D call: TRBD1 (5 bases). The germline V gene encodes CDR1 MNHEY and CDR2 SVGAGI. CDR3 length: 15 residues. The ends were cut back, 0 bases at V and 3 bases at J, with 11 bases in the middle. CDR3 region: CASSYSGTADTEAFF. The DNA of the CDR3 is TGTGCCAGCAGTTACTCTGGGACCGCGGACACTGAAGCTTTCTTT.

This rearrangement joins TRBV5-1 to TRBJ1-1, with 10 bases lining up with TRBD1. CDR1 SGHRS and CDR2 YFSETQ come from the germline V gene. The V gene end was trimmed by 2 bases and the J gene end by 1 base; junction bases not matched to a gene: 2. The CDR3 extends over 15 amino acids. Written as DNA, the CDR3 is TGCGCCAGCAGCTTTCGGACAGGGGGGAACACTGAAGCTTTCTTT. Its protein product is CASSFRTGGNTEAFF. The full variable domain, rest sourced from reference TRBV5-1 and TRBJ1-1, is KAGVTQTPRYLIKTRGQQVTLSCSPISGHRSVSWYQQTPGQGLQFLFEYFSETQRNKGNFPGRFSGRQFSNSRSEMNVSTLELGDSALYLCASSFRTGGNTEAFFGQGTRLTVV.

CDR3 nucleotides: TGTGCCAGCAGCTCCCCACCAGGACAGGACAATGAGCAGTTCTTC. Translating gives CASSSPPGQDNEQFF. J is TRBJ2-1 and V is TRBV11-2; 7 bases align to TRBD1. V trimming: 4 bases; J trimming: 5 bases; junction bases outside the gene matches: 8. Germline CDR1 SGHAT, CDR2 FQNNGV. The length of the CDR3 is 15 residues. Complete variable domain (other parts from reference TRBV11-2 and TRBJ2-1): EAGVAQSPRYKIIEKRQSVAFWCNPISGHATLYWYQQILGQGPKLLIQFQNNGVVDDSQLPKDRFSAERLKGVDSTLKIQPAKLEDSAVYLCASSSPPGQDNEQFFGPGTRLTVL.

The J gene is TRBJ1-3, the V gene TRBV6-5; D may be TRBD1 (5 bases). The CDR3 contains 15 residues. Germline CDR1 and CDR2: MNHEY and SVGAGI. The V end lost 2 bases, the J end lost 0 bases, and 8 bases lay between the germline ends. In DNA form, the CDR3 reads TGTGCCAGCAGTTACGGCAGGGTCTCTGGAAACACCATATATTTT. It yields the protein CASSYGRVSGNTIYF.

V gene TRBV9 combines with J gene TRBJ2-5; D possibly matches TRBD1 or TRBD2 (5 bases each). The CDR3 sequence is 15 residues long. Germline values: CDR1 SGDLS, CDR2 YYNGEE. Trimming took off 1 base at V and 5 bases at J, with 15 bases between the two ends. CDR3 bases: TGTGCCAGCAGCGTAACGGGGACGGACGTGGAGACCCAGTACTTC. Protein: CASSVTGTDVETQYF.